This paragraph reports one T cell receptor (beta chain). What it recognizes is unknown. Per the germline V gene, CDR1 is SGHAT and CDR2 is FQNNGV. Trimming took off 3 bases at V and 12 bases at J, with 12 bases between the two ends. The CDR3 is 13 residues long. The data are from a study of T cell responses to AZD1222 COVID-19 vaccine. Overall study findings and caveats: White British ancestry dominated among donors, who included more females, and clonal diversity was possibly underestimated.

This table comes from immunoSEQ multiplex PCR, and its TCRdb copy is limited to in-frame clones, with some not included. This repertoire shows some 110,000 clones, approximately 86% found once; its top ten account for around 17%. The chain employs TRBV11-2 and TRBJ1-6; a weak D match, TRBD1 (6 bases). Sequencing used peripheral blood, obtained 28 days after the second AZD1222 dose. This sequence was found in an adult who received the AZD1222 COVID-19 vaccine. CDR3 coding DNA: TGTGCCAGCAGCTTCCTACAGGGTAGACCCCTCCACTTT. This codes for CASSFLQGRPLHF.